This T cell receptor (beta chain) was documented in a study of cytomegalovirus exposure and HLA in healthy donors. Primers for the PCR totalled 60 Vbeta and 13 Jbeta. Sequencing used immunoSEQ multiplex PCR; TCRdb keeps in-frame clones, though not all of them. Found here are 20,000 to 25,000 clones; the top ten clones hold 17%. Germline-derived CDR1 and CDR2 are ENHRY and SYGVKD. This CDR3 has 14 residues. J was trimmed by 3 bases and V by 5 bases; bases with no gene match: 3. This receptor was taken from a male donor in good health and CMV-seropositive. Sequenced: PBMCs. The chain combines TRBV10-3 with TRBJ2-5; 10 nucleotides match TRBD2. This CDR3 reads CAISSSGSKETQYF. The CDR3 DNA reads as TGTGCCATCAGTTCTAGCGGGAGTAAAGAGACCCAGTACTTC.